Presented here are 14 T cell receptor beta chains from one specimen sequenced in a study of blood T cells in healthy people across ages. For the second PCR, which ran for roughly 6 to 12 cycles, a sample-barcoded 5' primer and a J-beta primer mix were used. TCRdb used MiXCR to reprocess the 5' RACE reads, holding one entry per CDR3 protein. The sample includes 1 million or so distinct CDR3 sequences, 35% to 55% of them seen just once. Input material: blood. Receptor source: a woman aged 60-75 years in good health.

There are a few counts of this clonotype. The CDR3 coding sequence is TGTGCCAGCACCTCTGGCCGGGAGCGCGAGACCCAGTACTTC. Its protein is CASTSGRERETQYF. The J gene is TRBJ2-5, the V gene TRBV7-9; D perhaps matches TRBD2 (6 bases). V was clipped by 7 bases and J by 5 bases, with 17 bases between them. Germline V gene sequence: CDR1 SEHNR, CDR2 FQNEAQ (reference sequence). The CDR3 covers 14 residues.

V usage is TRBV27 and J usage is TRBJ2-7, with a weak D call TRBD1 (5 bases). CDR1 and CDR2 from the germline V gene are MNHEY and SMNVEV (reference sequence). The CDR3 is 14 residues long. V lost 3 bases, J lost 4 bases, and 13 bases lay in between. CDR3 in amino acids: CASSFNTGQYEQYF. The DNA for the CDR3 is TGTGCCAGCAGTTTTAACACAGGTCAATACGAGCAGTACTTC.

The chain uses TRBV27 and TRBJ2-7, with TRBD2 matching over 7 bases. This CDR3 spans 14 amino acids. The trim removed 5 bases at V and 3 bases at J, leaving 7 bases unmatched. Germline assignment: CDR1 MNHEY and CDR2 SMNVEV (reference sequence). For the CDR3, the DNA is TGTGCCAGCAGTCGGGACGTAGCGGGCTACGAGCAGTACTTC. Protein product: CASSRDVAGYEQYF.

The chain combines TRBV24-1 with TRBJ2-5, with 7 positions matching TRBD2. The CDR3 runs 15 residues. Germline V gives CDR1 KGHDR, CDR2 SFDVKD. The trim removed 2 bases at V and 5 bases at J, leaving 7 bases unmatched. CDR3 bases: TGTGCCACCAGTGATTCGAAGGCGGGGGTTGAGACCCAGTACTTC. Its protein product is CATSDSKAGVETQYF.

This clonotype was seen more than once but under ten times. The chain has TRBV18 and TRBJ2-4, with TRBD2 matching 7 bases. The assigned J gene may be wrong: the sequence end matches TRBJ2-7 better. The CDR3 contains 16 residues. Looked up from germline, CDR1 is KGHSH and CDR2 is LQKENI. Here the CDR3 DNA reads TGTGCCAGCTCACTAAAGGCCCTAGCGGTAGCCCACGAGCAGTACTTC. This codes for CASSLKALAVAHEQYF.

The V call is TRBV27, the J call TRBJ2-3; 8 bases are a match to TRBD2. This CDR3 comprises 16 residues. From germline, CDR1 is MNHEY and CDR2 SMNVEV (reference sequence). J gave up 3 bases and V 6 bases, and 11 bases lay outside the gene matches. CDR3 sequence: CASSREGLPATDTQYF. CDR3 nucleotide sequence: TGTGCCAGCAGCCGGGAGGGCCTCCCGGCGACAGATACGCAGTATTTT.

For the CDR3, the DNA is TGTGCCAGCAGTTCCCTAATCCTGACAGCGGGAGACCCCACAGATACGCAGTATTTT. Residues: CASSSLILTAGDPTDTQYF. The chain joins TRBV12-3 or TRBV12-4 to TRBJ2-3, with 8 bases aligning to TRBD2. The CDR3 has 19 residues. J was trimmed by 2 bases and V by 4 bases; bases with no gene match: 17.

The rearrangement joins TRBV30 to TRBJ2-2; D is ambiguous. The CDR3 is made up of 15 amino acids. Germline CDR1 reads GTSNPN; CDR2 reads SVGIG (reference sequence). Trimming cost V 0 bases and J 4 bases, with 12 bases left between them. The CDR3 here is CAWSVSVLGTGELFF. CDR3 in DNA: TGTGCCTGGAGTGTCTCGGTACTGGGCACCGGGGAGCTGTTTTTT. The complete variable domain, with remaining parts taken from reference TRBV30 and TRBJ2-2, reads SQTIHQWPATLVQPVGSPLSLECTVEGTSNPNLYWYRQAAGRGLQLLFYSVGIGQISSEVPQNLSASRPQDRQFILSSKKLLLSDSGFYLCAWSVSVLGTGELFFGEGSRLTVL.

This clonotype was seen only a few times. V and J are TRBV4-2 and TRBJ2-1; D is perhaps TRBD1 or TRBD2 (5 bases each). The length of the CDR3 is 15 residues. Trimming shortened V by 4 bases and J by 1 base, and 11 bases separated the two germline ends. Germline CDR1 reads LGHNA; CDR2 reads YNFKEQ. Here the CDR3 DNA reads TGTGCCAGCAGCCCGAGAGGGGCATCCTACAATGAGCAGTTCTTC. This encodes CASSPRGASYNEQFF.

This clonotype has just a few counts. CDR3 in DNA: TGTGCCAGCTCACCTCTAGCGGGGGAGGGGAATGAGCAGTTCTTC. Its translation: CASSPLAGEGNEQFF. The genes are TRBV18 and TRBJ2-1, with TRBD2 identical over 10 bases. The V gene's germline CDR1 is KGHSH and CDR2 LQKENI. The CDR3 is 15 residues long. J was trimmed by 7 bases and V by 3 bases; bases with no gene match: 6.

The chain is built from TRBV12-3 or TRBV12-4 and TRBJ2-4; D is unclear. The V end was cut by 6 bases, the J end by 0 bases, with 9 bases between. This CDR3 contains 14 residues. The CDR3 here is CASRNQLAKNIQYF. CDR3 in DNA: TGTGCCAGCAGGAATCAATTAGCCAAAAACATTCAGTACTTC.

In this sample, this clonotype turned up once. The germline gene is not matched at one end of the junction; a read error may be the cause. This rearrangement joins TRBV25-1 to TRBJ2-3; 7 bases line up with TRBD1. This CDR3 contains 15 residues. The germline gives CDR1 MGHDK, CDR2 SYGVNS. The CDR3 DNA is TGTGCCAGCAGTGAAAGGGGACAGCTCACAGGTACGCAGTATTTT. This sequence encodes CASSERGQLTGTQYF.

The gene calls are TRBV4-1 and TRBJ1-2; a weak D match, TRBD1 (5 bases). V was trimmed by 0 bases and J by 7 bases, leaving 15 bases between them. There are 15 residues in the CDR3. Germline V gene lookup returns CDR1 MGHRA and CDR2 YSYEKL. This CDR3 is CASSQDIRGHIGYTF. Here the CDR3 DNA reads TGCGCCAGCAGCCAAGATATAAGGGGCCACATTGGCTACACCTTC.

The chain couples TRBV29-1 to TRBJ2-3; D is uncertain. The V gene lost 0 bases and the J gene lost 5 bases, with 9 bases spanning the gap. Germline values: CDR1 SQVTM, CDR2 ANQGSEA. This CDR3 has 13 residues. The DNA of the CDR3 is TGCAGCGTTGAAGACCGATATCGAGATACGCAGTATTTT. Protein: CSVEDRYRDTQYF.